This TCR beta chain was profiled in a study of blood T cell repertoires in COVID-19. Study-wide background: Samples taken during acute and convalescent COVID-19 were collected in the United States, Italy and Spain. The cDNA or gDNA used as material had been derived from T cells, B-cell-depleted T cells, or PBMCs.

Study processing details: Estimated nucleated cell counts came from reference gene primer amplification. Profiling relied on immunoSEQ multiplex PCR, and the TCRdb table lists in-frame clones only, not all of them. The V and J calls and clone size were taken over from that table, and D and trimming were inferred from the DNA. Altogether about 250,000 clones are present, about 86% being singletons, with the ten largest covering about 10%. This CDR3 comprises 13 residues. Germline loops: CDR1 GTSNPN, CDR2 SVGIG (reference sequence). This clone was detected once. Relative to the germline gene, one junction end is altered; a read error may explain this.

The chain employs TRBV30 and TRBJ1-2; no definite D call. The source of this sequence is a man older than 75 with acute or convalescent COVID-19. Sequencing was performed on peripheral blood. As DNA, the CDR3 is TGTGCCTGGAGCCCTGAGAGGGCCGGGAGATTTGCCTTC. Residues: CAWSPERAGRFAF.